These 18 T cell receptor beta chains originate from one sample sequenced in a study of blood T cell repertoires in COVID-19. TCRdb keeps only in-frame clones here, not all; method: immunoSEQ multiplex PCR. This table has over 250,000 clones, roughly 86% appearing once. Sequencing was performed on PBMCs or T cells enriched from blood (not recorded which). These receptor sequences come from a woman in her 30s who had recovered from COVID-19.

This chain uses TRBV7-2 with TRBJ1-1; 9 bases fit TRBD1. V was clipped by 4 bases and J by 5 bases; unmatched bases: 5. Germline V gene lookup returns CDR1 SGHTA and CDR2 FQGNSA. The length of the CDR3 is 14 residues. CDR3 DNA: TGTGCCAGCAGCTCGACAGGGGGGTATACTGAAGCTTTCTTT. This gives the protein CASSSTGGYTEAFF.

The chain combines TRBV21-1 with TRBJ1-2. TRBV21-1 is described as a pseudogene. This CDR3 has 19 residues. CDR3 amino acids: CASSNRMADSNPLGYGYTF. In nucleotides, the CDR3 is TGTGCCAGCAGCAATCGTATGGCGGACTCAAACCCCCTAGGCTATGGCTACACCTTC.

The genes are TRBV28 and TRBJ2-7, with D possibly being TRBD1 (5 bases). Trimming stripped 5 bases from V and 6 bases from J, with 20 bases between. CDR3 length equals 15 residues. Germline CDR1 is MDHEN and CDR2 is SYDVKM. DNA of the CDR3: TGTGCCAGCAGTACATCGCAGGGTTGGCGAGTCGAGCAGTACTTC. Translated, it gives CASSTSQGWRVEQYF.

The table lists this clone with a few counts. V usage is TRBV11-2 and J usage is TRBJ2-1; TRBD2 matches at 15 bases. The CDR3 has 18 residues. Germline trimming cut 5 bases from V and 1 base from J; bases unmatched to any gene: 6. Germline V gene sequence: CDR1 SGHAT, CDR2 FQNNGV. The chain's CDR3 is CASSIRTSGGVSYNEQFF. CDR3 DNA: TGTGCCAGCAGCATACGGACTAGCGGGGGGGTTTCCTACAATGAGCAGTTCTTC. Full variable domain (outside the CDR3, taken from reference TRBV11-2 and TRBJ2-1): EAGVAQSPRYKIIEKRQSVAFWCNPISGHATLYWYQQILGQGPKLLIQFQNNGVVDDSQLPKDRFSAERLKGVDSTLKIQPAKLEDSAVYLCASSIRTSGGVSYNEQFFGPGTRLTVL.

For the CDR3, the DNA is TGTGCCAGCAGTTACTCGAGAACCGGGGGTAGGACTGAAGCTTTCTTT. It yields the protein CASSYSRTGGRTEAFF. This chain links TRBV6-6 with TRBJ1-1; D is perhaps TRBD1 (5 bases). Between the trimmed V and J ends, which lost 0 bases and 5 bases, there was a span of 16 bases. The CDR3 has 16 amino acids. The germline V gene has CDR1 MNHNY and CDR2 SVGAGI (reference sequence).

This chain links TRBV12-3 or TRBV12-4 with TRBJ2-3; 7 bases line up with TRBD2. After removal of 6 bases from V and 9 bases from J, the junction contained 6 bases not matched to a gene. The length of the CDR3 is 12 residues. This CDR3 reads CASSSGEGTQYF. The DNA for the CDR3 is TGTGCCAGCAGCAGCGGGGAGGGGACGCAGTATTTT.

The CDR3 here is CATREPGELFF. CDR3 nucleotide sequence: TGTGCCACCCGCGAACCCGGGGAGCTGTTTTTT. This chain joins TRBV10-3 and TRBJ2-2; no firm D call. V was pared by 10 bases and J by 6 bases, with 9 bases between. CDR3 length: 11 residues. Germline loops: CDR1 ENHRY, CDR2 SYGVKD.

A single count supports this clone. The chain carries TRBV6-5 and TRBJ2-7, with a possible D match to TRBD2 (6 bases). The CDR3 runs 14 residues. Between the trimmed V and J ends, which lost 7 bases and 5 bases, there was a span of 18 bases. From germline, CDR1 is MNHEY and CDR2 SVGAGI. In nucleotides, the CDR3 is TGTGCCAGCACCGCCTACGCGGGGCCTAACGAGCAGTACTTC. Protein: CASTAYAGPNEQYF.

The genes are TRBV19 and TRBJ1-4; D uncertain. Germline V gene data show CDR1 as LNHDA and CDR2 as SQIVND (reference sequence). This CDR3 is 13 amino acids long. Trimming shortened V by 7 bases and J by 4 bases, and 10 bases separated the two germline ends. The CDR3 DNA sequence: TGTGCCAGTAATATCCGGTTTAATGAAAAACTGTTTTTT. Its translation is CASNIRFNEKLFF.

This chain joins TRBV7-9 and TRBJ1-2; D might be TRBD1 (5 bases). V shed 3 bases and J shed 7 bases, with 18 bases lying between them. The CDR3 runs to 15 residues. Germline V CDR1 and CDR2: SEHNR, FQNEAQ (reference sequence). The CDR3 here is CASSLDTLLLGGYTF. As DNA, the CDR3 is TGTGCCAGCAGCTTGGACACCTTGCTTCTTGGTGGCTACACCTTC.

The chain carries TRBV7-9 and TRBJ1-1, with D possibly being TRBD1 (6 bases). V lost 6 bases and J 1 base, leaving 12 bases between the germline ends. Per the germline V gene, CDR1 is SEHNR and CDR2 is FQNEAQ (reference sequence). This CDR3 comprises 14 residues. The CDR3 loop is CASSSWGQNTEAFF. Here the CDR3 DNA reads TGTGCCAGCAGTTCTTGGGGGCAGAACACTGAAGCTTTCTTT.

V usage is TRBV12-3 or TRBV12-4 and J usage is TRBJ2-3, with TRBD2 as a possible D gene (6 bases). Trimming stripped 8 bases from V and 4 bases from J, with 10 bases between. CDR3 length equals 12 residues. CDR3 amino acids: CASGTGSDTQYF. CDR3 sequence (DNA): TGTGCCAGCGGGACTGGGTCAGATACGCAGTATTTT.

V gene TRBV19 combines with J gene TRBJ1-2, with 7 bases aligning to TRBD1. From germline, CDR1 is LNHDA and CDR2 SQIVND (reference sequence). V lost 3 bases and J lost 2; bases outside the gene matches: 6. The CDR3 covers 15 residues. CDR3 sequence (DNA): TGTGCCAGTAGTATTGGGGACAGTTCGAACTATGGCTACACCTTC. Its protein product is CASSIGDSSNYGYTF.

Turning to this clone: Other DNA sequences in this specimen translate into the identical CDR3. The rearrangement links TRBV7-9 to TRBJ1-2, with D possibly matching TRBD1 (5 bases). Germline lookup yields CDR1 SEHNR and CDR2 FQNEAQ (reference sequence). V lost 2 bases and J 6 bases, leaving 7 bases between the germline ends. CDR3 length equals 12 residues. Here the CDR3 reads CASSLSGNGYTF. As DNA, the CDR3 is TGTGCCAGCAGCTTATCAGGGAATGGCTACACCTTC.

J is TRBJ1-1 and V is TRBV6-2 or TRBV6-3; D is perhaps TRBD1 (5 bases). This CDR3 comprises 14 residues. Germline V gene sequence: CDR1 MNHEY, CDR2 SVGEGT. Trimming stripped 2 bases from V and 1 base from J, with 8 bases between. The CDR3 here is CASSYTGPNTEAFF. The CDR3 nucleotides are TGTGCCAGCAGTTACACAGGCCCGAACACTGAAGCTTTCTTT.

The sample holds a few counts of this clone. This rearrangement joins TRBV25-1 to TRBJ1-1, with D perhaps matching TRBD1 (5 bases). V was cut by 4 bases and J by 5 bases, with 20 bases left in between. The CDR3 is made up of 16 amino acids. CDR1 is MGHDK and CDR2 is SYGVNS in the germline V gene. The CDR3 DNA reads as TGTGCCAGCAGTGTATTCGTGGGGGGAGTGGGAACTGAAGCTTTCTTT. The encoded protein is CASSVFVGGVGTEAFF.

V usage is TRBV4-1 and J usage is TRBJ1-1, with TRBD1 identical over 8 bases. This CDR3 has 13 amino acids. V dropped 3 bases and J dropped 6; count of bases not matched to a gene: 3. From germline, CDR1 is MGHRA and CDR2 YSYEKL. DNA for the CDR3: TGCGCCAGCAGCCAGTACAGGGGGGCTGAAGCTTTCTTT. It yields the protein CASSQYRGAEAFF.

The chain combines TRBV6-2 or TRBV6-3 with TRBJ1-2, with D maybe TRBD1 (6 bases). The CDR3 totals 13 residues. Trimming took off 5 bases at V and 4 bases at J, with 11 bases between the two ends. Germline values: CDR1 MNHEY, CDR2 SVGEGT. In DNA form, the CDR3 reads TGTGCCAGCAGTGGAGGACAGATCTATGGCTACACCTTC. Its translation: CASSGGQIYGYTF.